The subject of this entry is one TCR beta chain. Its antigen has not been determined. Base qualities are not recorded, but no much larger clone differs from it by a single base. Using the deep immunoSEQ assay, TCR CDR3 regions were amplified from genomic DNA by multiplex PCR. Extracted genomic DNA from each cell subset was spread evenly across all wells of several immunoSEQ 96-well plates, with each plate serving as a replicate. Each replicate PCR for sorted subsets received around 210 ng genomic DNA, equal to roughly 29,000 T cell genomes. Purified libraries were quantified with a Qubit 3.0 fluorometer, sized on a Bioanalyzer 2100, and re-quantified with the KAPA Library Quantification kit. A separate single-read 150-cycle Illumina NextSeq 550 flow cell was used to sequence each immunoSEQ 96-well plate. On the authors' methods: Because the immunoSEQ output included only junctional sequences and no quality scores, the filtering could not be the same as the filtering used for full-length reads. To assign V/J genes and CDR3, sequences were annotated using PyIR, a Python wrapper for IgBLAST v1.9, with IMGT germline references. Reads were filtered out if the reads had weak V/J assignments (E-value above 1e-6), no CDR3, stop codons, out-of-frame junctions, or ambiguous translated residues. V3J clonotypes were defined as sequences sharing an identical inferred V gene, J gene, and CDR3 amino acid sequence. To compute the percentage overlap between repertoires, the number of shared unique clonotypes was divided by the size of the smaller repertoire. Repertoire richness was assessed with RTK rarefaction, the Chao1 estimator, and Recon v2.1 estimates of unobserved clonotypes. Generation probabilities were computed with OLGA for all TCRbeta clonotypes obtained by the gDNA method from several donors. What TCRdb holds here is the immuneACCESS table cut down to in-frame rearrangements. Part of the clones is not present; checked against another copy, under half of the missing clones reflect an unresolved V gene, and the others are unexplained. From that table come the V and J calls and clone size; the DNA was used to work out D and trimming. The sample yields approximately 940,000 clones; approximately 76% were counted once. The ten most abundant clones make up around 1.5% of the sample.

The donors were healthy, HIV-negative adults who had no recently reported acute infections or vaccinations. Only Caucasian adults living in Nashville, Tennessee, USA were represented among the donors. CD4+ T cells were enriched by magnetic negative selection; naive cells were then positively selected on CD45RA, and the negative fraction formed the memory subset. After blood collection by leukapheresis, PBMCs were isolated using Ficoll-Histopaque density gradient centrifugation and then cryopreserved in the vapor phase of liquid nitrogen. Purity and quantity of every magnetically sorted T cell population were checked by analytical flow cytometry. Genomic DNA was isolated from every sorted fraction and measured by UV absorbance on a Nanodrop 2000c. The sample originates from a study of shared clonotypes between healthy human individuals (dated by TCRdb to the early 2020s). In terms of the full investigation: The cohort included three men and a couple of women between 18 and 49 years of age. For each donor, three plates each were used for CD4 naive and CD4 memory, two plates were used for CD8 naive, and one plate was used for CD8 memory. To estimate repertoire size and how much clonotypes are shared between individuals, the study performed deep sequencing of blood TCR repertoires from about five healthy adults. Different laboratories and diverse techniques were used to prepare libraries and sequence TCR repertoires, to increase sequencing depth and limit assay-specific biases. Between about 0.8 and 9 billion PBMCs per donor were obtained by leukapheresis. Study-wide findings and limitations: Sampling was restricted to blood, and TCR repertoires in tissue are likely to differ from TCR repertoires in blood. Pairwise subsampling led to the expectation that sequencing depth would affect the degree of clonotype sharing among donors. About 5% of naive CD4, 3% to 3.5% of naive CD8, 2.3% of memory CD4, and around 0.42% of memory CD8 clonotypes were shared across a few donors. Clonotypes shared by all four sorted-subset donors showed higher generation probabilities than non-shared clonotypes. Larger estimated clonotype richness was generally found for naive subsets than for memory subsets. The small number of donors limited the genetic and exposure-history diversity represented. Even with the large sequencing depth, rarefaction of the sorted-subset datasets indicated that sequencing was incomplete.

Sequenced: memory CD4+ T cells sorted from blood. What this sample's cell subset or site label stands for: CD45RA-negative fraction. This TCR derives from a man aged 18 to 30 in good health.

The DNA sequence reads TGTGCCAGCAGTTTACCGAACAGAGAACTATACGAGCAGTACTTC. This yields the protein CASSLPNRELYEQYF. The V gene is TRBV28 and the J gene is TRBJ2-7; no D gene call is confident. Measured from the cysteine to the phenylalanine, the CDR3 is 15 residues long. The only DNA kept is the CDR3, 45 bases in frame from the first base. The V and J ends are trimmed by 2 bases and 4 bases, leaving 15 bases between them. The germline V gene yields MDHEN for CDR1 and SYDVKM for CDR2.